Listed below are T cell receptor beta chains from one sample, sequenced in a study of blood T cell repertoires in COVID-19. TCRdb's table, derived via immunoSEQ multiplex PCR, lists solely in-frame clones and lacks some. The sample lists around 310,000 clones, approximately 90% seen once, with approximately 13% in the top ten. Sample: peripheral blood. These receptors all stem from an older woman with acute or convalescent COVID-19. Both conserved end residues are part of each CDR3. Fields, in order: V gene, clone size, CDR3 length, D gene, J gene, CDR3 protein, CDR3 DNA. The D gene is left open where the match is weak. For some rows the clone size is stated as once, few or many, or as a class when expanded; others skip it.

v_gene: TRBV7-3
abundance: -
len: 13
d_gene: -
j_gene: TRBJ1-2
CDR3aa: CASSLHSGEGYTF
CDR3nt: TGTGCCAGCAGCTTACATTCGGGGGAAGGCTACACCTTC

v_gene: TRBV5-5
abundance: -
len: 14
d_gene: TRBD2
j_gene: TRBJ2-1
CDR3aa: CASSPGTSRNEQFF
CDR3nt: TGTGCCAGCAGTCCCGGGACTAGCAGAAATGAGCAGTTCTTC

v_gene: TRBV24-1
abundance: -
len: 12
d_gene: -
j_gene: TRBJ2-7
CDR3aa: CATSVGGDEQYF
CDR3nt: TGTGCCACCAGTGTTGGAGGGGACGAGCAGTACTTC

v_gene: TRBV2
abundance: -
len: 18
d_gene: -
j_gene: TRBJ2-2
CDR3aa: CASSEPTGMKPNTGELFF
CDR3nt: TGTGCCAGCAGTGAACCCACAGGGATGAAGCCGAACACCGGGGAGCTGTTTTTT

v_gene: TRBV6-5
abundance: few
len: 15
d_gene: TRBD1
j_gene: TRBJ1-2
CDR3aa: CASSNLRQGAGGYTF
CDR3nt: TGTGCCAGCAGCAATCTTCGACAGGGAGCAGGGGGCTACACCTTC

v_gene: TRBV11-2
abundance: -
len: 13
d_gene: -
j_gene: TRBJ2-1
CDR3aa: CASSLEANNEQFF
CDR3nt: TGTGCCAGCAGCTTAGAAGCCAACAATGAGCAGTTCTTC

v_gene: TRBV6-2/TRBV6-3
abundance: -
len: 16
d_gene: -
j_gene: TRBJ1-3
CDR3aa: CASSYGGILTGNTIYF
CDR3nt: TGTGCCAGCAGTTACGGAGGAATCTTAACCGGAAACACCATATATTTT

v_gene: TRBV7-2
abundance: once
len: 15
d_gene: TRBD1
j_gene: TRBJ2-1
CDR3aa: CASSTGQGAYNEQFF
CDR3nt: TGTGCCAGCAGCACTGGACAGGGGGCCTACAATGAGCAGTTCTTC

v_gene: TRBV12-3/TRBV12-4
abundance: -
len: 12
d_gene: -
j_gene: TRBJ1-5
CDR3aa: CASRRSGGPQHF
CDR3nt: TGTGCCAGCAGGAGGTCCGGGGGGCCCCAGCATTTT

v_gene: TRBV7-2
abundance: -
len: 16
d_gene: -
j_gene: TRBJ1-3
CDR3aa: CASSLVGGINGNTIYF
CDR3nt: TGTGCCAGCAGCTTAGTTGGGGGCATAAACGGAAACACCATATATTTT

v_gene: TRBV27
abundance: -
len: 12
d_gene: TRBD1
j_gene: TRBJ1-2
CDR3aa: CASSPTGGGYTF
CDR3nt: TGTGCCAGCAGTCCGACAGGGGGAGGCTACACCTTC

v_gene: TRBV28
abundance: -
len: 15
d_gene: TRBD1
j_gene: TRBJ1-1
CDR3aa: CASSLDGTVNTEAFF
CDR3nt: TGTGCCAGCAGTTTAGACGGGACAGTGAACACTGAAGCTTTCTTT

v_gene: TRBV19
abundance: -
len: 14
d_gene: -
j_gene: TRBJ2-7
CDR3aa: CASSIGATYHEQYF
CDR3nt: TGTGCCAGTAGTATAGGAGCCACGTACCACGAGCAGTACTTC

v_gene: TRBV7-9
abundance: -
len: 16
d_gene: TRBD1
j_gene: TRBJ1-4
CDR3aa: CASSYPGGLGNEKLFF
CDR3nt: TGTGCCAGCAGCTACCCAGGGGGGTTGGGGAATGAAAAACTGTTTTTT

v_gene: TRBV30
abundance: -
len: 16
d_gene: -
j_gene: TRBJ1-5
CDR3aa: CAWSVLGGAGNQPQHF
CDR3nt: TGTGCCTGGAGTGTACTAGGGGGGGCTGGCAATCAGCCCCAGCATTTT

v_gene: TRBV5-4
abundance: -
len: 18
d_gene: TRBD1
j_gene: TRBJ2-7
CDR3aa: CASSLEVWAGQGSYEQYF
CDR3nt: TGTGCCAGCAGCTTGGAAGTTTGGGCGGGACAGGGTTCCTACGAGCAGTACTTC

v_gene: TRBV18
abundance: -
len: 15
d_gene: TRBD1
j_gene: TRBJ1-2
CDR3aa: CASSPPGQGNYGYTF
CDR3nt: TGTGCCAGCTCACCTCCTGGACAGGGAAACTATGGCTACACCTTC

v_gene: TRBV4-2
abundance: -
len: 13
d_gene: TRBD1
j_gene: TRBJ1-4
CDR3aa: CASRQGAGEKLFF
CDR3nt: TGTGCCAGCAGACAGGGGGCGGGTGAAAAACTGTTTTTT

v_gene: TRBV21-1
abundance: -
len: 16
d_gene: -
j_gene: TRBJ2-7
CDR3aa: CASTPSLRGFVGEQYF
CDR3nt: TGTGCCAGCACTCCCTCGCTCAGGGGATTCGTGGGCGAGCAGTACTTC

v_gene: TRBV5-1
abundance: -
len: 16
d_gene: TRBD1
j_gene: TRBJ2-2
CDR3aa: CASSSEGQGVAGELFF
CDR3nt: TGCGCCAGCAGCTCGGAGGGACAGGGGGTGGCCGGGGAGCTGTTTTTT

v_gene: TRBV28
abundance: -
len: 17
d_gene: -
j_gene: TRBJ2-1
CDR3aa: CASTYRLGGAGVNEQFF
CDR3nt: TGTGCCAGCACCTACCGCCTTGGGGGGGCGGGAGTAAATGAGCAGTTCTTC

v_gene: TRBV7-3
abundance: few
len: 18
d_gene: TRBD2
j_gene: TRBJ2-2
CDR3aa: CASSSPLAGGTNTGELFF
CDR3nt: TGTGCCAGCAGCTCCCCTCTAGCGGGGGGGACGAACACCGGGGAGCTGTTTTTT

v_gene: TRBV28
abundance: -
len: 13
d_gene: -
j_gene: TRBJ1-1
CDR3aa: CASTIDRRTEAFF
CDR3nt: TGTGCCAGCACCATCGACAGAAGGACTGAAGCTTTCTTT

v_gene: TRBV28
abundance: once
len: 13
d_gene: -
j_gene: TRBJ1-2
CDR3aa: CASSLFSRNGYTF
CDR3nt: TGTGCCAGCAGTTTATTCTCCAGGAATGGCTACACCTTC

v_gene: TRBV5-1
abundance: few
len: 15
d_gene: TRBD1
j_gene: TRBJ1-1
CDR3aa: CASSWDSFMNTEAFF
CDR3nt: TGCGCCAGCAGCTGGGACAGTTTTATGAACACTGAAGCTTTCTTT